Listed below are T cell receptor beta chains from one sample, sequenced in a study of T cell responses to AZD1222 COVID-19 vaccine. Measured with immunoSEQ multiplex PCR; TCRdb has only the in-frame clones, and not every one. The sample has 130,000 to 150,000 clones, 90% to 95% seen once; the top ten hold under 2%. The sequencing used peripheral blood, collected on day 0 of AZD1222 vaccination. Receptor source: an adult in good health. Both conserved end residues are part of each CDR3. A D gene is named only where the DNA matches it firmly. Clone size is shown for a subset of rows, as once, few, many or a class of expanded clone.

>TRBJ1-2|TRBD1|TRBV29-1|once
TGCAGCGTTAATTCGGGACAGGGCCTCTATGGCTACACCTTC
CSVNSGQGLYGYTF
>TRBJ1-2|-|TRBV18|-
TGTGCCAGCTCACCACTTGAAAGGGTGGGATACACCTTC
CASSPLERVGYTF
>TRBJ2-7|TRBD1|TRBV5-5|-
TGTGCCAGCAGCATGGGACAGATCCCCTACGAGCAGTACTTC
CASSMGQIPYEQYF
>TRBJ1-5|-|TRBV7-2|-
TGTGCCAGCACCCTAAATAGCAATCAGCCCCAGCATTTT
CASTLNSNQPQHF
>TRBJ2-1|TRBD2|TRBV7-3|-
TGTGCCAGCAGCTTAATGGGTAGCGGGGGGCAGTTCTTC
CASSLMGSGGQFF
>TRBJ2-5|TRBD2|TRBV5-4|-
TGTGCCAGCAGCTTGGCGGGGGGTGTAGGGGAGACCCAGTACTTC
CASSLAGGVGETQYF
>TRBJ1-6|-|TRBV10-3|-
TGTGCCATCAGTGGTGGGCAGGGTACTTCACCCCTCCACTTT
CAISGGQGTSPLHF
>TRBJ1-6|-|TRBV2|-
TGTGCCAGCAGTGCCCGGACGAGCTCCTATAATTCACCCCTCCACTTT
CASSARTSSYNSPLHF
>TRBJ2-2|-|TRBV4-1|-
TGCGCCAGCAGCCAAGATCTCGGGGAGCTGTTTTTT
CASSQDLGELFF
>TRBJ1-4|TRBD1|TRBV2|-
TGTGCCAGCATTCCGGGACAGACAACTAATGAAAAACTGTTTTTT
CASIPGQTTNEKLFF
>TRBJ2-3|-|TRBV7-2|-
TGTGCCAGCAGCTTTTCCAGGGATGATACGCAGTATTTT
CASSFSRDDTQYF
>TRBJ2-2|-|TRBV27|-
TGTGCCAGCAGTTTATCAGGGTGGAACACCGGGGAGCTGTTTTTT
CASSLSGWNTGELFF
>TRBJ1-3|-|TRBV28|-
TGTGCCAGCACCCCCTCGACAGGCCACTCTGGAAACACCATATATTTT
CASTPSTGHSGNTIYF
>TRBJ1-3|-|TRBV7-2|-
TGTGCCAGCAGCCCACCAGGGGTGGCTGGAAACACCATATATTTT
CASSPPGVAGNTIYF
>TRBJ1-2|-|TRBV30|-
TGTGCCTGGAGTGTATTGGGGCGACTCTATGGCTACACCTTC
CAWSVLGRLYGYTF
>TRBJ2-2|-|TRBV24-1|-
TGTGCCACCCTTCCGCTGCCCGGGGAGCTGTTTTTT
CATLPLPGELFF
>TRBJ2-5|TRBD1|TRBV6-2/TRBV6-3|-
TGTGCCAGCAGTATGAATGGACAGGTACAAGAGACCCAGTACTTC
CASSMNGQVQETQYF
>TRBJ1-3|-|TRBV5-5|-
TGTGCCAGCAGCTTGGGTGGAAACACCATATATTTT
CASSLGGNTIYF
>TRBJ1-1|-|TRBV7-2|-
TGTGCCAGCAGCTTAGTAACAGAGCTCACTGAAGCTTTCTTT
CASSLVTELTEAFF
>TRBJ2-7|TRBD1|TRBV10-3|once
TGTGCCATCAGTGGCCGGGACAGGCTCGCCAACGAGCAGTACTTC
CAISGRDRLANEQYF
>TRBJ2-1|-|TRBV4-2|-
TGTGCCAGCAGCCAAGTACGGGGCCGAGAGAAGTTCTTC
CASSQVRGREKFF
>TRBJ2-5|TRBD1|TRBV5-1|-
TGCGCCAGCAGCGCCGGACAGGGGCAAGAGACCCAGTACTTC
CASSAGQGQETQYF
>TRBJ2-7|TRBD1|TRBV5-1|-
TGCGCCAGCAGCTTGTGGGGGACAGGGTTCTACGAGCAGTACTTC
CASSLWGTGFYEQYF
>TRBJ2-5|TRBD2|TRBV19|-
TGTGCCAGTAGTATAGGGAGACTAGCGGTTGACCAAGAGACCCAGTACTTC
CASSIGRLAVDQETQYF
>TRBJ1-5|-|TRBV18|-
TGTGCCAGCTCACCGAGTTCTGGGGCGAATCAGCCCCAGCATTTT
CASSPSSGANQPQHF
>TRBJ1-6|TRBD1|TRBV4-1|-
TGCGCCAGCAGCCAAGAGGATCAGGGGGCGAATAATTCACCCCTCCACTTT
CASSQEDQGANNSPLHF
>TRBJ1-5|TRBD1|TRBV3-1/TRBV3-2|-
TGTGCCAGCAGCAGTGACAGGGCGCATCAGCCCCAGCATTTT
CASSSDRAHQPQHF
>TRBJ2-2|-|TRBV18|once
TGTGCCAGCTCACTACTGGACCGCGTAAGGGGGGAGCTGTTTTTT
CASSLLDRVRGELFF
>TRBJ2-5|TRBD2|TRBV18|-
TGTGCCAGCTCACCACGAGGGCGGGGGAGCCCGGCGGAGACCCAGTACTTC
CASSPRGRGSPAETQYF
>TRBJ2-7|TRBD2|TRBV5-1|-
TGCGCCAGCAGCTTGGAGCGGGGGGGCGACGAGCAGTACTTC
CASSLERGGDEQYF
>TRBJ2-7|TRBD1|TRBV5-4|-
TGTGCCAGCAGCTTGGCGGGACAGGGTGACGAGCAGTACTTC
CASSLAGQGDEQYF
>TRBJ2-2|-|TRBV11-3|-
TGTGCCAGCAGCCTATATAGTGTCGGGGAGCTGTTTTTT
CASSLYSVGELFF
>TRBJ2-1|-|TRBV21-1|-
TGTGCCAGCAGCCTACCCGCCGGACAGCCCTCTAATGAGCAGTTCTTC
CASSLPAGQPSNEQFF
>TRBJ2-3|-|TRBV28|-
TGTGCCAGCAGTTCCCCGGGAACCAGCACAGATACGCAGTATTTT
CASSSPGTSTDTQYF
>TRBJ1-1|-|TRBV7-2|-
TGTGCCAGCAGCTTAACGACGGCTGAAGCTTTCTTT
CASSLTTAEAFF
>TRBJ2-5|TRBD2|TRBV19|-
TGTGCCAGTAGTTCGGTTAGCGGGGGGTCGGAGACCCAGTACTTC
CASSSVSGGSETQYF
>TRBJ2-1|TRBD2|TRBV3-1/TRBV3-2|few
TGTGCCAGCAGCCAATGGAGCGGGGTCTACAATGAGCAGTTCTTC
CASSQWSGVYNEQFF
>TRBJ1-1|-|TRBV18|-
TGTGCCAGCTCACTTCAGGGGCGGGACACTGAAGCTTTCTTT
CASSLQGRDTEAFF
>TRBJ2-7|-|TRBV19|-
TGTGCCAGTAGTATCCGGCACTTTGGCCAGGGGTACTACGAGCAGTACTTC
CASSIRHFGQGYYEQYF
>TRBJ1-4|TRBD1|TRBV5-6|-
TGTGCCAGCAGCCCTGGGACAGGCGCCTACCAAGGTGAAAAACTGTTTTTT
CASSPGTGAYQGEKLFF
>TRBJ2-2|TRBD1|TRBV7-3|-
TGTGCCAGCAGCCCAGGGACAGGGACGGCCGGGGAGCTGTTTTTT
CASSPGTGTAGELFF
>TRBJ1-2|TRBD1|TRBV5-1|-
TGCGCCAGCAGCGTACAGGGGGACTATGGCTACACCTTC
CASSVQGDYGYTF
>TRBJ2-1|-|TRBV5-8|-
TGTGCCAGCAGCAAGCTTAGGGTTGGGTCCAATGAGCAGTTCTTC
CASSKLRVGSNEQFF
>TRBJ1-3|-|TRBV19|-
TGTGCCAGTAGTACCCTTTTTCTCACCGGAAACACCATATATTTT
CASSTLFLTGNTIYF
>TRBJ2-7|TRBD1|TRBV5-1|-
TGCGCCAGCAGCTTGCTTGGGACAGGGTCCTACGAGCAGTACTTC
CASSLLGTGSYEQYF
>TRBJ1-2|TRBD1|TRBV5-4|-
TGTGCCAGCAGCCCGGGACAGGAGTATGGCTACACCTTC
CASSPGQEYGYTF
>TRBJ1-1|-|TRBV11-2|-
TGTGCCAGCAGCTTAGGATACAATCTGAACACTGAAGCTTTCTTT
CASSLGYNLNTEAFF
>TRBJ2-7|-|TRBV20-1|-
TGCAGTGCGGCTAGTTCCTACGAGCAGTACTTC
CSAASSYEQYF